One and the same sample provided the 20 T cell receptor beta chains below, sequenced in a study of monozygotic twins with inflammatory bowel disease. TCRdb re-called the 5' RACE reads; every CDR3 protein appears as one record, without DNA. The sample holds some 300,000 distinct CDR3 sequences. The sample consisted of blood. These receptors all come from a human donor with ulcerative colitis or Crohn's disease, or a healthy co-twin of an affected twin (not recorded which).

The genes are TRBV7-2 and TRBJ2-7; TCRdb calls TRBD2, which cannot be checked without DNA. CDR3 length equals 15 residues. Germline V lookup: CDR1 SGHTA, CDR2 FQGNSA. The CDR3 region is CASSSSGLRAYEQYF.

The chain has TRBV30 and TRBJ2-4; TCRdb's D call, TRBD1, is unchecked because there is no DNA. The CDR3 length is 14 residues. CDR1 is GTSNPN and CDR2 is SVGIG in the germline V gene (reference sequence). The CDR3 here is CAWQQVAAKNIQYF.

The rearrangement joins TRBV7-8 to TRBJ1-1; TCRdb's D gene call, TRBD1, goes unchecked for lack of DNA. The CDR3 is 17 amino acids. From germline, CDR1 is SGHVS and CDR2 FQNEAQ. CDR3 region: CASSLAFGGTGNTEAFF.

The V and J genes are TRBV20-1 and TRBJ2-5; with no DNA, the TCRdb D assignment of TRBD1 cannot be verified. There are 16 residues in the CDR3. Germline CDR1 DFQATT, CDR2 SNEGSKA (reference sequence). The CDR3 sequence is CSASGGTGLLQETQYF.

This chain links TRBV6-1 with TRBJ2-1; TCRdb picks TRBD2, but there is no DNA to check that call. The CDR3 loop spans 18 amino acids. Per germline, CDR1 MNHNS and CDR2 SASEGT. The CDR3 spells CASSDALRRGGRSNEQFF.

This chain connects TRBV5-1 to TRBJ2-5; TCRdb selects TRBD1, and the lack of DNA leaves this call unchecked. Germline CDR1 reads SGHRS; CDR2 reads YFSETQ. The CDR3 consists of 14 residues. The CDR3 protein is CASTPSGVQETQYF.

The rearrangement links TRBV24-1 to TRBJ2-2; TCRdb calls TRBD1, which cannot be checked without DNA. Germline V gene lookup returns CDR1 KGHDR and CDR2 SFDVKD. CDR3 length equals 15 residues. This chain's CDR3 is CATSDLDRSTGELFF.

The chain has TRBV29-1 and TRBJ2-5; TCRdb selects TRBD2, and the lack of DNA leaves this call unchecked. Germline values: CDR1 SQVTM, CDR2 ANQGSEA. The CDR3 length is 17 residues. The CDR3 region is CSVGWGVSGGTQETQYF.

V is TRBV10-3 and J is TRBJ1-5; TCRdb lists TRBD1, though no DNA is available to test this call. This CDR3 comprises 16 residues. CDR1 and CDR2 from the germline V gene are ENHRY and SYGVKD. The CDR3 sequence: CAISRSGTGSNQPQHF.

The V gene is TRBV7-2, the J gene TRBJ2-3; as DNA is missing, the TRBD2 call by TCRdb cannot be tested. CDR1 SGHTA and CDR2 FQGNSA come from the germline V gene. The CDR3 contains 15 residues. This chain's CDR3 is CASSLVVTSTDTQYF.

This chain uses TRBV10-3 with TRBJ2-7. CDR1 is ENHRY, CDR2 SYGVKD, per germline. The CDR3 consists of 11 residues. The CDR3 region is CAISESHEQYF.

The chain combines TRBV14 with TRBJ2-1. The CDR3 has 13 residues. Germline-derived CDR1 and CDR2 are SGHDN and FVKESK. CDR3 loop: CASSQLSSHEQFF.

The rearrangement uses TRBV10-3 and TRBJ2-6; TCRdb proposes TRBD1, but this gene call is untestable without DNA. Germline V CDR1 and CDR2: ENHRY, SYGVKD. The CDR3 spans 16 residues. CDR3 region: CAIRDGRTSGANVLTF.

This chain links TRBV10-3 with TRBJ2-7; TCRdb gives TRBD1 as the D gene, but with no DNA this cannot be confirmed. Germline loops: CDR1 ENHRY, CDR2 SYGVKD. The CDR3 runs to 15 residues. The CDR3 protein is CAISVSGTVGNEQYF.

V usage is TRBV20-1 and J usage is TRBJ2-5; TCRdb lists TRBD2, though no DNA is available to test this call. Germline CDR1 DFQATT, CDR2 SNEGSKA (reference sequence). The length of the CDR3 is 15 residues. This CDR3 is CSARGARDSQETQYF.

The rearrangement joins TRBV9 to TRBJ1-2; the D gene TCRdb calls, TRBD1, cannot be checked with no DNA. Germline assignment: CDR1 SGDLS and CDR2 YYNGEE. The CDR3 contains 16 residues. CDR3 region: CASSPTGTVFNYGYTF.

The chain couples TRBV18 to TRBJ1-1. Germline CDR1 is KGHSH and CDR2 is LQKENI. The CDR3 covers 14 residues. CDR3 sequence reads: CASSAQWENTEAFF.

The V gene is TRBV29-1, the J gene TRBJ2-2; TCRdb gives TRBD2 as the D gene, but with no DNA this cannot be confirmed. The CDR3 is made up of 14 amino acids. Germline CDR1 and CDR2: SQVTM and ANQGSEA. The CDR3 sequence is CSGSGGPNTGELFF.

The chain has TRBV28 and TRBJ2-7. This CDR3 spans 16 amino acids. In germline, CDR1 is MDHEN, CDR2 SYDVKM. CDR3 loop: CASSLIGFYPIYEQYF.

V usage is TRBV11-1 and J usage is TRBJ2-1. The germline V gene has CDR1 SGHAT and CDR2 FQDESV (reference sequence). The CDR3 is 18 amino acids. This CDR3 reads CASSLAGGKDSSYNEQFF.